This TCR beta chain emerged from a study of long-term antiretroviral therapy in people with HIV. Study conclusions and caveats: Repertoires with HIV possessed tighter CDR3 length spans than those of controls. The repertoire was dominated at all time points by clones expanded before ART. Information pertaining to ART adherence, viral resistance or therapeutic modifications was not obtained.

This CDR3 has 15 residues. In germline, CDR1 is SGHVS, CDR2 FQNEAQ. To note about this clone: The antigen remains undetermined. Sequence at one end of the junction differs from germline and may be a read error.

Researchers ran immunoSEQ v3.0 at survey level. Sequenced by immunoSEQ multiplex PCR; TCRdb stores in-frame clones only, minus some. Of about 17,000 clones in the sample, around 74% are singletons; the top ten hold less than 10%. The sequence was obtained from a man younger than 45 with HIV. The sequencing used unsorted PBMCs, collected at the start of antiretroviral therapy. J is TRBJ2-3 and V is TRBV7-8; TRBD1 is a possible D gene (6 bases). Here the CDR3 reads CASNLVGHNTDTQYF. CDR3 nucleotides: TGTGCCAGCAACTTAGTGGGACATAACACAGATACGCAGTATTTT.